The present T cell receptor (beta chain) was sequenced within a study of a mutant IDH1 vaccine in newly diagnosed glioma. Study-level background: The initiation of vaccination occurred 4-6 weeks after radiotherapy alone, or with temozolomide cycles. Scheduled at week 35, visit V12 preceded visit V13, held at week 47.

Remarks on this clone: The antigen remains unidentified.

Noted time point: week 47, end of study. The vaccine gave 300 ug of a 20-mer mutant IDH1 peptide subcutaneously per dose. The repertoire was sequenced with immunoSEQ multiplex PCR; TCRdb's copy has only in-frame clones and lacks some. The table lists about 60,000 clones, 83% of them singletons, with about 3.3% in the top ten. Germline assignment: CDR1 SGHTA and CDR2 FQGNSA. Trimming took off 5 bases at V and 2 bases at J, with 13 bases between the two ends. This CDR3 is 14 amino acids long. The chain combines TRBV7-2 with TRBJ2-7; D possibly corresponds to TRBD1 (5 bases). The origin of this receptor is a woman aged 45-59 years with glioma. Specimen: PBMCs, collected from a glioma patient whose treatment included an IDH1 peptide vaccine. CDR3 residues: CASSPSQGPYEQYF. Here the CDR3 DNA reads TGTGCCAGCAGCCCCTCGCAGGGCCCCTACGAGCAGTACTTC.